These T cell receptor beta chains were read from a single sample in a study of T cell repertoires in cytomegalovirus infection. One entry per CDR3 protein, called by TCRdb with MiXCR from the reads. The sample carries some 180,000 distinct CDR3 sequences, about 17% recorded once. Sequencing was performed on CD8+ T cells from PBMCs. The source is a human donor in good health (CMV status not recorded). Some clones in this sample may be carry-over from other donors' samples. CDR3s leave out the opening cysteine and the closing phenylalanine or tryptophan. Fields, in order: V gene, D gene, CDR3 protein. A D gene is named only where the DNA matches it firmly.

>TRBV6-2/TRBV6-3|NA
ASSYRTDPYERY
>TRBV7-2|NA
ASSLAGTPDNYGYT
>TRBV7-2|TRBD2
ASSLGLARYNEQF
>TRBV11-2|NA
ASSLELNQETQY
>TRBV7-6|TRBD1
ASSEGQGRVWEAF
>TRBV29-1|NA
SVEAAGERAYEQY
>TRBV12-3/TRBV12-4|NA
ASRDGRGSYQETQY
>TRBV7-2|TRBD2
ASSLGTSGNYEQY
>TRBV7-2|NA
ASSLVRGEAF
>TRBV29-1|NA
SVFQGSRMNTEAF
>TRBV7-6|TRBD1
ASSLDSTVARQGISYNEQF
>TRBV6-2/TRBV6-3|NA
ASSSRGVWGPGGELF
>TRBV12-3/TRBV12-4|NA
ASSFEGATYEQY
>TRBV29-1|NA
SVEGLGGAYEQY
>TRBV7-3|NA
ASSTERADTQY
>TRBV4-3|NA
ASSQEPGASSPLH
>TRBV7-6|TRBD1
ASSLEAGRGGTEAF
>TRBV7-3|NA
ASSPGGGRNEQF
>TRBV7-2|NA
ASSQTSNSNQPQH
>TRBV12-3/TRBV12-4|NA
ASSLGRGTTYEQY
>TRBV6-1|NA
ASSSRGAETQY
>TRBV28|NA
ASSWARITLGELF
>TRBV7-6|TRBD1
ASSYRTGQPDNEQF
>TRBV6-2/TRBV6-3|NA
ASSYLRNSPLH
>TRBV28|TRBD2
ASSLPSGDNEQF
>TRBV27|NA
ASSLVRGEKGTEAF
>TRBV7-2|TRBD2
ASSFDSGGLSNEQF
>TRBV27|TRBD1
ASSLSTGTGAAF
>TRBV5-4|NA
ASSVYYNEQF
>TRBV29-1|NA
SAQGGGSYNEQF
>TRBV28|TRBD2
ASSFGLAINTGELF
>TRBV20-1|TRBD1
SASRTGEGNTIY
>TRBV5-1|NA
ASTLHKGTQTEAF
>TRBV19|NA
ASSISPGSTDTQY
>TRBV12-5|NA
ASAHGARKGSEAF
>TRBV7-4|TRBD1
ASSQGDRDYTGELF
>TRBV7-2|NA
ASRPPGFPGELF
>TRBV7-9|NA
ASSYGGQTYEQY
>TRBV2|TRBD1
AASTGTGGYEQY
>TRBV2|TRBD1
ASIMGQGRNTEAF
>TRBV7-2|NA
ASSLAGGTAYNEQF
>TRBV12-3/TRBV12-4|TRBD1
ASCLGTGDFQETQY
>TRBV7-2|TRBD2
ASSLPTSGGTDTQY
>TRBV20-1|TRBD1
SARPWVGQSTDTQY
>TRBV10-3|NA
AISESFRAGGNTEAF
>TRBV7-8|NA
ASSLNKGRNIQY
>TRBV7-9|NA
ASSYGSGGEQY
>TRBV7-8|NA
ASSITTGSLRDTQY
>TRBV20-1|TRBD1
SARDRGLVGQPQH
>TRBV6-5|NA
ASSYSQAPVYEQY
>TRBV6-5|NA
ASAPQGTGELF
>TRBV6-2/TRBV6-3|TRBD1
ASRSRDREYEQY
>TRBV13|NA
ASSLGVSMNTEAF
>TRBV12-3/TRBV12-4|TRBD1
ASSLAPGGSYEQY
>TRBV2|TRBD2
ASKKSELAGAGDPRDTQY
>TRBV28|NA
ATDRSRNDLNTEAF
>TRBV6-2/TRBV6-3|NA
ASSSLRLGQGLNEQF
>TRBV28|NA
ASSSQIRAGNTIY
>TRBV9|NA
ASSGTTPNTEAF